The 30 T cell receptor beta chains reported below all come from one sample, sequenced in a study of OX40 agonist ivuxolimab in advanced cancers. The repertoire was sequenced with immunoSEQ multiplex PCR; TCRdb's copy has only in-frame clones and lacks some. The profile shows about 70,000 clones, roughly 80% of them singletons. This specimen consisted of CD4+ or CD8+ T cells sorted from blood, obtained in a trial of the OX40 agonist ivuxolimab. Source of these receptors: an adult with an advanced solid tumor such as melanoma, head and neck, liver or kidney cancer.

The chain uses TRBV6-5 and TRBJ2-7; possibly TRBD1 for D (6 bases). The CDR3 has 14 residues. Germline V gene data show CDR1 as MNHEY and CDR2 as SVGAGI. V was cut by 7 bases and J by 1 base, with 14 bases left in between. The CDR3 region has the DNA TGTGCCAGCAAAACTACAGGGACATCCTACGAGCAGTACTTC. It specifies CASKTTGTSYEQYF.

The chain recombines TRBV7-3 with TRBJ2-7; no firm D call. Germline CDR1 reads SGHTA; CDR2 reads FQGTGA. The CDR3 is 13 amino acids. Trimming stripped 5 bases from V and 7 bases from J, with 15 bases between. CDR3 nucleotides: TGTGCCAGCAGCCAAACTATTATTGGGGAGCAGTACTTC. This codes for CASSQTIIGEQYF. The full variable domain, with the rest looked up from reference TRBV7-3 and TRBJ2-7, is GAGVSQTPSNKVTEKGKYVELRCDPISGHTALYWYRQSLGQGPEFLIYFQGTGAADDSGLPNDRFFAVRPEGSVSTLKIQRTERGDSAVYLCASSQTIIGEQYFGPGTRLTVT.

This chain connects TRBV7-7 to TRBJ2-7; 8 bases map to TRBD2. Germline CDR1 SSHAT, CDR2 FNYEAQ (reference sequence). V lost 4 bases and J lost 4; bases outside the gene matches: 9. The CDR3 runs 15 residues. CDR3 nucleotides: TGTGCCAGCAGCTCCCCCGTCAAGCGGGAGTACGAGCAGTACTTC. Translating it yields CASSSPVKREYEQYF.

V gene TRBV7-8 combines with J gene TRBJ1-1, with unresolved D. Germline CDR1 and CDR2: SGHVS and FQNEAQ. Trimming removed 2 bases at V and 2 bases at J, with 9 bases between. The CDR3 totals 14 residues. The CDR3 loop is CASSLLYRNTEAFF. For the CDR3, the DNA is TGTGCCAGCAGCTTACTCTACAGAAACACTGAAGCTTTCTTT.

This clone was seen only once. This chain uses TRBV19 with TRBJ1-2; TRBD1 matches at 8 bases. Germline CDR1 LNHDA, CDR2 SQIVND (reference sequence). The CDR3 has 15 amino acids. V lost 3 bases, J lost 6 bases, and 9 bases stayed unmatched. This CDR3 is CASSMGARGRNGYTF. In DNA form, the CDR3 reads TGTGCCAGTAGTATGGGGGCCAGGGGGCGGAATGGCTACACCTTC.

The chain couples TRBV6-5 to TRBJ1-4; D might be TRBD1 (5 bases). The CDR3 loop spans 15 amino acids. CDR1 and CDR2 (germline): MNHEY, SVGAGI. Trimming shortened V by 5 bases and J by 2 bases, and 12 bases separated the two germline ends. Here the CDR3 DNA reads TGTGCCAGCAGTGGACTCCGGGACACTAATGAAAAACTGTTTTTT. Translating it yields CASSGLRDTNEKLFF.

The chain links TRBV28 to TRBJ1-2, with TRBD1 as a possible D gene (6 bases). V lost 1 base and J lost 6, with 12 bases in between. The length of the CDR3 is 14 residues. Germline CDR1 reads MDHEN; CDR2 reads SYDVKM. The DNA of the CDR3 is TGTGCCAGCAGTTTATCCGGGACATATGATGGCTACACCTTC. It encodes CASSLSGTYDGYTF.

This sequence joins TRBV4-1 and TRBJ2-2; 9 nucleotides agree with TRBD2. With 2 bases clipped from V and 2 bases from J, the junction kept 9 bases outside the gene matches. The CDR3 consists of 18 residues. Germline values: CDR1 MGHRA, CDR2 YSYEKL. CDR3 nucleotides: TGCGCCAGCAGCCAACCCCGCGGGGGGGAACTCAACACCGGGGAGCTGTTTTTT. It is translated as CASSQPRGGELNTGELFF.

The chain links TRBV28 to TRBJ2-7; 7 bases fit TRBD1. Germline lookup yields CDR1 MDHEN and CDR2 SYDVKM. J gave up 2 bases and V 3 bases, and 7 bases lay outside the gene matches. The length of the CDR3 is 15 residues. DNA of the CDR3: TGTGCCAGCAGTTTGGGCTGGGACAGTACCTACGAGCAGTACTTC. Encoded protein: CASSLGWDSTYEQYF.

CDR3 sequence (DNA): TGTGCCAGCAGCTTAGAAGTAAATACGCAGTATTTT. Encoded protein: CASSLEVNTQYF. The chain is built from TRBV7-2 and TRBJ2-3, with D uncertain. This CDR3 contains 12 residues. Trimming took off 1 base at V and 7 bases at J, with 6 bases between the two ends. The V gene's germline CDR1 is SGHTA and CDR2 FQGNSA.

The chain couples TRBV7-6 to TRBJ2-5; D remains unclear. V was shortened by 8 bases and J by 3 bases, with 10 bases between the two germline ends. CDR3 length: 12 amino acids. Looked up from germline, CDR1 is SGHVS and CDR2 is FNYEAQ. Here the CDR3 reads CASGPSEETQYF. CDR3 nucleotides: TGTGCCAGCGGCCCCAGCGAAGAGACCCAGTACTTC.

This chain joins TRBV11-2 and TRBJ2-1; 7 nucleotides match TRBD2. With V trimmed by 1 base and J by 0 bases, 12 bases remained unmatched. CDR3 length: 19 amino acids. CDR1 and CDR2 (germline): SGHAT, FQNNGV. DNA of the CDR3: TGTGCCAGCAGCTTAGGGACTAGAATATCAGTAAGCTCCTACAATGAGCAGTTCTTC. Translating gives CASSLGTRISVSSYNEQFF.

This chain uses TRBV2 with TRBJ2-1; 8 bases are a match to TRBD1. The germline V gene has CDR1 SNHLY and CDR2 FYNNEI. The V and J ends lost 10 bases and 7 bases, in that order; junction bases with no gene match: 12. This CDR3 is built from 14 residues. The CDR3 loop reads CATERGTGGNEQFF. The CDR3, as DNA: TGTGCCACCGAGAGGGGGACAGGCGGTAATGAGCAGTTCTTC.

The gene calls are TRBV11-3 and TRBJ2-5, with 7 bases lining up with TRBD1. Trimming cost V 4 bases and J 4 bases; bases outside gene matches: 3. Per the germline V gene, CDR1 is SGHNT and CDR2 is YENEEA. There are 13 residues in the CDR3. CDR3 in amino acids: CASSSYRGETQYF. Here the CDR3 DNA reads TGTGCCAGCAGCTCCTACAGGGGAGAGACCCAGTACTTC.

This clone was detected only a few times. The chain carries TRBV28 and TRBJ2-5; D is possibly TRBD2 (6 bases). Trimming pared 5 bases from V and 3 bases from J, leaving 13 bases between. The germline CDR1 and CDR2 sequences are MDHEN and SYDVKM. The CDR3 covers 14 residues. Here the CDR3 reads CASSEGGNKETQYF. The DNA for the CDR3 is TGTGCCAGCAGTGAGGGCGGGAATAAAGAGACCCAGTACTTC.

This clone was observed once. The chain's CDR3 is CASSPNTLSGTANYGYTF. DNA for the CDR3: TGTGCCAGCAGCCCAAATACCCTATCGGGCACAGCTAACTATGGCTACACCTTC. The rearrangement joins TRBV14 to TRBJ1-2; D is uncertain. CDR1 is SGHDN, CDR2 FVKESK, per germline. The CDR3 runs 18 residues. V lost 4 bases, J lost 0 bases, and 21 bases lay in between.

In this sample, this clone turned up a few times. The CDR3, as DNA: TGTGCAAGTCGCTCCCCCCCCCGACTAGCGCGATACGAGCAGTACTTC. Translated, it gives CASRSPPRLARYEQYF. The chain combines TRBV12-2 with TRBJ2-7; the table gives TRBD2 as D, unverified against the DNA. TRBV12-2 represents a pseudogene. CDR3 length: 16 residues.

About this clone: The sample has other DNA sequences that encode this CDR3 too. The chain couples TRBV7-2 to TRBJ2-7; TRBD2 agrees at 8 bases. The germline V gene has CDR1 SGHTA and CDR2 FQGNSA. V lost 3 bases, J lost 7 bases, and 5 bases stayed unmatched. The CDR3 loop spans 13 amino acids. The CDR3 is CASSLEASGEQYV. CDR3 nucleotides: TGTGCCAGCAGCTTGGAAGCTAGCGGGGAGCAGTACGTC.

CDR3 sequence (DNA): TGTGCCAGCACAAAAGCGGGGATCTCCTACGAGCAGTACTTC. Protein product: CASTKAGISYEQYF. The chain uses TRBV6-5 and TRBJ2-7; 7 positions match TRBD2. Germline CDR1 and CDR2: MNHEY and SVGAGI. This CDR3 spans 14 amino acids. Trimming at V came to 7 bases and at J to 0 bases, leaving 6 bases not matched to a gene.

This chain connects TRBV19 to TRBJ1-2; no clear D. The CDR3 length is 13 residues. Trimming removed 4 bases from V and 6 bases from J, with 12 bases in between. CDR1 and CDR2 (germline): LNHDA, SQIVND (reference sequence). CDR3 region: CASSSVAVDGYTF. For the CDR3, the DNA is TGTGCCAGTAGTAGTGTCGCGGTGGATGGCTACACCTTC.

CDR3 nucleotide sequence: TGCAGCGTTGAAGAGGCCCAGGGACGACCGAACACTGAAGCTTTCTTT. It yields the protein CSVEEAQGRPNTEAFF. The rearrangement joins TRBV29-1 to TRBJ1-1, with D perhaps matching TRBD1 (5 bases). The germline V gene encodes CDR1 SQVTM and CDR2 ANQGSEA. V lost 0 bases, J lost 1 base, and 15 bases lay in between. The CDR3 has 16 amino acids.

The V gene is TRBV28, the J gene TRBJ1-4; no clear D gene. The CDR3 covers 15 residues. With 4 bases removed from V and 2 bases from J, the gap between germline ends came to 11 bases. Germline CDR1 is MDHEN and CDR2 is SYDVKM. The chain's CDR3 is CASSSLGFTNEKLFF. The DNA for the CDR3 is TGTGCCAGCAGTTCGCTAGGTTTCACTAATGAAAAACTGTTTTTT.

This clone showed up just once. This sequence joins TRBV21-1 and TRBJ1-1; the listed D gene, TRBD1, was not tested against the DNA. TRBV21-1 is reported as a pseudogene. This CDR3 spans 18 amino acids. The CDR3 coding sequence is TGTGCCAGCAGCAAAGGGGGCCTTGCAAGGCAGGGTTACACTGAAGCTTTCTTT. It yields the protein CASSKGGLARQGYTEAFF.

V is TRBV4-1 and J is TRBJ1-6; 10 bases are shared with TRBD1. The CDR3 runs 17 residues. With V trimmed by 2 bases and J by 2 bases, 3 bases remained unmatched. Germline CDR1 reads MGHRA; CDR2 reads YSYEKL. The CDR3 nucleotides are TGCGCCAGCAGCCAACCGGGACAGGGGACCTATAATTCACCCCTCCACTTT. It codes for CASSQPGQGTYNSPLHF.

V and J are TRBV5-1 and TRBJ1-1, with a tentative D call TRBD1 (6 bases). V lost 4 bases and J lost 4, with 14 bases in between. CDR1 SGHRS and CDR2 YFSETQ come from the germline V gene. The CDR3 spans 14 residues. In DNA, the CDR3 is TGCGCCAGCAGCAGGGGGGCAGTGGGCACTGAAGCTTTCTTT. Translating it yields CASSRGAVGTEAFF.

V and J are TRBV2 and TRBJ1-2; 8 bases are a match to TRBD1. CDR1 and CDR2 (germline): SNHLY, FYNNEI. The CDR3 extends over 15 amino acids. Losses at the gene ends were 6 bases for V and 6 bases for J; bases not matched to a gene: 12. CDR3 in DNA: TGTGCCAGCAGCAACAGTGGACAGGGATCGGATGGCTACACCTTC. Translated: CASSNSGQGSDGYTF.

The chain joins TRBV6-5 to TRBJ1-2; D gene ambiguous. Germline V gene data show CDR1 as MNHEY and CDR2 as SVGAGI. CDR3 length: 14 amino acids. V was trimmed by 5 bases and J by 2 bases, leaving 12 bases between them. CDR3 bases: TGTGCCAGCAGTCCTACCGATCCGAACTATGGCTACACCTTC. This sequence encodes CASSPTDPNYGYTF.

This clone turned up a few times. The chain employs TRBV28 and TRBJ1-3, with 8 positions matching TRBD1. The V and J ends lost 5 bases and 1 base, in that order; junction bases with no gene match: 4. The CDR3 runs 15 residues. Germline CDR1 is MDHEN and CDR2 is SYDVKM. The CDR3 is CASSTQGASGNTIYF. The CDR3 DNA reads as TGTGCCAGCAGTACCCAGGGGGCATCTGGAAACACCATATATTTT. The whole variable domain, filled in from reference TRBV28 and TRBJ1-3, reads DVKVTQSSRYLVKRTGEKVFLECVQDMDHENMFWYRQDPGLGLRLIYFSYDVKMKEKGDIPEGYSVSREKKERFSLILESASTNQTSMYLCASSTQGASGNTIYFGEGSWLTVV.

The chain employs TRBV25-1 and TRBJ2-2; D might be TRBD1 (6 bases). V was clipped by 2 bases and J by 6 bases, with 16 bases between them. CDR1 is MGHDK, CDR2 SYGVNS, per germline. The CDR3 has 16 amino acids. This chain's CDR3 is CASSEVGQGNSGELFF. The CDR3 bases are TGTGCCAGCAGTGAAGTAGGGCAGGGGAATTCCGGGGAGCTGTTTTTT. Full variable domain (remainder filled in from reference TRBV25-1 and TRBJ2-2): EADIYQTPRYLVIGTGKKITLECSQTMGHDKMYWYQQDPGMELHLIHYSYGVNSTEKGDLSSESTVSRIRTEHFPLTLESARPSHTSQYLCASSEVGQGNSGELFFGEGSRLTVL.

The chain combines TRBV19 with TRBJ1-1; 7 positions agree with TRBD1. The length of the CDR3 is 15 residues. The germline gives CDR1 LNHDA, CDR2 SQIVND (reference sequence). The V segment lost 3 bases and the J segment 1 base; nucleotides outside the gene matches: 5. For the CDR3, the DNA is TGTGCCAGTAGTATTAATTCAGGGGGGAACACTGAAGCTTTCTTT. Encoded protein: CASSINSGGNTEAFF.